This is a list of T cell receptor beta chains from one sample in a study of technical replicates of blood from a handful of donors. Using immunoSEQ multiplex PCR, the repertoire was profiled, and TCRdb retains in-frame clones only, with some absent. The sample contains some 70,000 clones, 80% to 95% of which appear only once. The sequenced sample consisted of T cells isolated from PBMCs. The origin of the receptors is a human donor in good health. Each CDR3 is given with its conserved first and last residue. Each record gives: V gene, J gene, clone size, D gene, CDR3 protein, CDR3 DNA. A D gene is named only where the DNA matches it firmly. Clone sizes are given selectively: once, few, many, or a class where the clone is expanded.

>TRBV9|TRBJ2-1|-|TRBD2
CASSQGGSYNEQFF
TGTGCCAGCAGTCAGGGCGGGAGCTACAATGAGCAGTTCTTC
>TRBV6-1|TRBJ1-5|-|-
CASSEAWGGVQPQHF
TGTGCCAGCAGTGAAGCGTGGGGAGGGGTGCAGCCCCAGCATTTT
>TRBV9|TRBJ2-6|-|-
CASTPKGANVLTF
TGTGCCAGCACCCCTAAGGGGGCCAACGTCCTGACTTTC
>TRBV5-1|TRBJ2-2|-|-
CASSLGRTNTGELFF
TGCGCCAGCAGCTTGGGTCGTACGAACACCGGGGAGCTGTTTTTT
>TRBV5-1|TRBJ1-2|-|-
CASSPDSGGLEGYTF
TGCGCCAGCAGCCCCGACTCGGGGGGGCTGGAGGGCTACACCTTC
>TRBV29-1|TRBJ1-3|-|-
CSVGGRGSGNTIYF
TGCAGCGTTGGAGGGAGAGGCTCTGGAAACACCATATATTTT
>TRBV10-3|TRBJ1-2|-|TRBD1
CAISEDREFSGYTF
TGTGCCATCAGTGAGGACAGGGAATTTAGTGGCTACACCTTC
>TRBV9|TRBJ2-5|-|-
CASSVEGGYIETQYF
TGTGCCAGCAGCGTAGAGGGGGGGTATATTGAGACCCAGTACTTC
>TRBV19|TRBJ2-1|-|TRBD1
CASSMQGTDYNEQFF
TGTGCCAGTAGTATGCAAGGGACAGACTACAATGAGCAGTTCTTC
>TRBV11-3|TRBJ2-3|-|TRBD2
CASSHHFLTSGNTDTQYF
TGTGCCAGCAGCCACCACTTTCTTACTAGCGGGAATACAGATACGCAGTATTTT
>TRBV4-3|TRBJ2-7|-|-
CASSHTYEQYF
TGCGCCAGCAGCCATACCTACGAGCAGTACTTC
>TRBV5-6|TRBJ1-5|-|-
CASSPFFSNQPQHF
TGTGCCAGCAGCCCATTTTTTAGCAATCAGCCCCAGCATTTT
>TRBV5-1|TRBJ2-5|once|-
CASSAGASRETQYF
TGCGCCAGCAGCGCAGGGGCAAGTAGAGAGACCCAGTACTTC
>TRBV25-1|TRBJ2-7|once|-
CASGEEQYF
TGTGCCTCGGGAGAGGAGCAGTACTTC
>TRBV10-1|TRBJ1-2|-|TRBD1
CASSESTGYGYTF
TGCGCCAGCAGTGAGTCGACAGGGTACGGCTACACCTTC
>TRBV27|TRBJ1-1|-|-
CASISGWNTEAFF
TGTGCCAGCATTTCAGGGTGGAACACTGAAGCTTTCTTT
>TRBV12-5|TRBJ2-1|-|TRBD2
CASGRTSGSSIEQFF
TGTGCTAGTGGCCGGACTAGCGGGAGTTCTATTGAGCAGTTCTTC
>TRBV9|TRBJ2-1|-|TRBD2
CASKGGSSYNEQFF
TGTGCCAGCAAGGGCGGGAGCTCCTACAATGAGCAGTTCTTC
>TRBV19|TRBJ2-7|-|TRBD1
CASSPQTGAGYAQYF
TGTGCCAGTAGTCCTCAGACAGGGGCCGGCTACGCGCAGTACTTC
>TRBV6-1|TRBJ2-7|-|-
CASSEGRQAQWGEQYF
TGTGCCAGCAGTGAAGGACGACAGGCTCAGTGGGGCGAGCAGTACTTC
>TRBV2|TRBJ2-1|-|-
CASRATTDYNEQFF
TGTGCCAGCAGAGCTACTACGGACTACAATGAGCAGTTCTTC
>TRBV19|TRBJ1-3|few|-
CASSILPYQEYSGNTIYF
TGTGCCAGTAGTATTCTCCCTTATCAGGAATACTCTGGAAACACCATATATTTT
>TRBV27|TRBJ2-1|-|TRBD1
CASSSNAGTGGSREQFF
TGTGCCAGCAGTTCAAACGCCGGGACAGGGGGCTCTCGGGAGCAGTTCTTC
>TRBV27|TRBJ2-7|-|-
CASSWRQAYEQYF
TGTGCCAGCAGTTGGAGACAGGCCTACGAGCAGTACTTC
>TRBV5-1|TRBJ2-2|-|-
CASSFRQGLYTGELFF
TGCGCCAGCAGCTTCCGCCAGGGGCTATACACCGGGGAGCTGTTTTTT
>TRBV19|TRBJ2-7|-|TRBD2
CATGLAGDYEQYF
TGTGCCACGGGACTAGCGGGAGACTACGAGCAGTACTTC
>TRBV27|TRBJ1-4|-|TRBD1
CASTPLGQGNEKLFF
TGTGCCAGCACCCCTTTGGGACAGGGTAACGAAAAACTGTTTTTT
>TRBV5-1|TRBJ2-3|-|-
CASSPTSYRGTDTQYF
TGCGCCAGCAGCCCCACGTCATACAGGGGCACAGATACGCAGTATTTT
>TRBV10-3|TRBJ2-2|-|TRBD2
CASGGLAENTGELFF
TGTGCCTCCGGGGGACTAGCGGAGAACACCGGGGAGCTGTTTTTT
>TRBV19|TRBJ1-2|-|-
CASTQQESLGYTF
TGTGCCAGTACTCAACAGGAATCTCTTGGCTACACCTTC
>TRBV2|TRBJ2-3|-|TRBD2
CASRPSGGSTDTQYF
TGTGCCAGCCGCCCTAGCGGGGGTAGCACAGATACGCAGTATTTT
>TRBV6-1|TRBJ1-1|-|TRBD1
CASSGQEVITEAFF
TGTGCCAGCTCTGGACAGGAGGTCATAACTGAAGCTTTCTTT
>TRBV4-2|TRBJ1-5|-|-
CASSQEAGEYQPQHF
TGTGCCAGCAGCCAAGAAGCCGGGGAATACCAGCCCCAGCATTTT
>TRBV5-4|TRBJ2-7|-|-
CASSVQGIYEQYF
TGTGCCAGCAGCGTACAGGGTATCTACGAGCAGTACTTC
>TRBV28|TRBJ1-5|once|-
CASSIQAPHTQHF
TGTGCCAGCAGTATACAGGCCCCGCATACCCAGCATTTT
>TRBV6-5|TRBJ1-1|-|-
CASSPNLNTEAFF
TGTGCCAGCAGTCCGAACCTAAACACTGAAGCTTTCTTT
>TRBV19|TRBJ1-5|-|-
CASSPTGLQPQHF
TGTGCCAGTAGTCCGACAGGTCTACAGCCCCAGCATTTT
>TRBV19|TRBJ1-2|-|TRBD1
CASKGTGINYGYTF
TGTGCCAGTAAAGGGACAGGTATTAACTATGGCTACACCTTC
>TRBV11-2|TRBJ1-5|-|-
CASSLRSGVDQPQHF
TGTGCCAGCAGCTTAAGGTCAGGGGTGGATCAGCCCCAGCATTTT
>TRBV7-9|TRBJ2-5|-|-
CASSFGLADPETQYF
TGTGCCAGCAGCTTTGGGCTAGCAGATCCAGAGACCCAGTACTTC
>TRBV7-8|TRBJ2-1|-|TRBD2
CASSLVHLGLAYNEQFF
TGTGCCAGCAGCTTGGTCCATTTAGGACTAGCTTACAATGAGCAGTTCTTC
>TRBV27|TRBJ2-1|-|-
CASRIQGEVQFF
TGTGCCAGCAGGATTCAAGGGGAGGTGCAGTTCTTC
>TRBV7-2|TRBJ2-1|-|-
CASSSIWLTGFMYEQFF
TGTGCCAGCAGCTCTATTTGGCTGACAGGTTTTATGTATGAGCAGTTCTTC
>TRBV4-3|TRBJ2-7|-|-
CASSQDPGEKQYF
TGCGCCAGCAGCCAAGATCCAGGGGAGAAGCAGTACTTC
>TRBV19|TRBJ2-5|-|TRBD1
CASTKGQGKETQYF
TGTGCCAGTACCAAGGGACAGGGTAAAGAGACCCAGTACTTC
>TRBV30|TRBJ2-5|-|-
CAWSVLRGRETQYF
TGTGCCTGGAGTGTACTTAGGGGAAGGGAGACCCAGTACTTC
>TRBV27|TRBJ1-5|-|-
CASSLIGGSQPQHF
TGTGCCAGCAGTTTAATAGGGGGATCTCAGCCCCAGCATTTT
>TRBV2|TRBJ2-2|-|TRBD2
CASRKTSGRSTGELFF
TGTGCCAGCAGAAAAACTAGCGGGAGATCCACCGGGGAGCTGTTTTTT
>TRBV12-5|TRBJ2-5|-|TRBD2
CASGLFSGRETQYF
TGTGCTAGTGGTTTGTTTTCCGGGAGGGAGACCCAGTACTTC
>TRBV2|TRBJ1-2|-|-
CASRTGNYGYTF
TGTGCCAGCAGAACAGGGAACTATGGCTACACCTTC
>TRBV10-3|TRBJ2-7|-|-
CAISAGQPYEQYF
TGTGCCATCAGTGCCGGACAGCCCTACGAGCAGTACTTC
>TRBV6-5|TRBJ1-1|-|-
CASSYARGGRGEAFF
TGTGCCAGCAGTTACGCCCGAGGGGGTAGAGGGGAAGCTTTCTTT
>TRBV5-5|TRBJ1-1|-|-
CASSSVLGGLNTEAFF
TGTGCCAGCAGCTCGGTATTAGGCGGTTTGAACACTGAAGCTTTCTTT
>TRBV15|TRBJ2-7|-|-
CATSRDRSGSYEQYF
TGTGCCACCAGCAGAGATAGGAGCGGCTCCTACGAGCAGTACTTC
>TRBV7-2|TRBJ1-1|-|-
CASSLPGDDTEAFF
TGTGCCAGCAGCTTACCGGGGGATGACACTGAAGCTTTCTTT
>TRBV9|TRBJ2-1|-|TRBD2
CASSVGASGSSHEQFF
TGTGCCAGCAGCGTTGGGGCTAGCGGGAGTTCCCATGAGCAGTTCTTC
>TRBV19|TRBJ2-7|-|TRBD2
CASNSPGGSTSYEQYF
TGTGCCAGTAATTCGCCCGGCGGGAGTACCTCCTACGAGCAGTACTTC
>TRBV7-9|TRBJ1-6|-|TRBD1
CASSEEPGQSSYNSPLHF
TGTGCCAGCAGCGAAGAGCCGGGACAGAGCTCCTATAATTCACCCCTCCACTTT
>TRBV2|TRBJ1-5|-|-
CASSDRELNQPQHF
TGTGCCAGCAGTGACAGGGAACTTAATCAGCCCCAGCATTTT